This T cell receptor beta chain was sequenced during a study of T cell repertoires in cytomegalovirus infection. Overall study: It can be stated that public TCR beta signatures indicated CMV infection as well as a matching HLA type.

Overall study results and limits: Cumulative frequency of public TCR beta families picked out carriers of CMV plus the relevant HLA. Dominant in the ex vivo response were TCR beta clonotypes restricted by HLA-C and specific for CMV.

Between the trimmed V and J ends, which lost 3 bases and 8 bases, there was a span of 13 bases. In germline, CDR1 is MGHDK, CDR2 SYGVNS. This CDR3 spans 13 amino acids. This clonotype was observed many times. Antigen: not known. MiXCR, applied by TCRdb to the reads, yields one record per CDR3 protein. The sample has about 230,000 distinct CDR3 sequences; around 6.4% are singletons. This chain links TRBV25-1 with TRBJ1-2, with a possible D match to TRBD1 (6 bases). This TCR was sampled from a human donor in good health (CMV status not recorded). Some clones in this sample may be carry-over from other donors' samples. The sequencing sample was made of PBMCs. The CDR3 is CASSDHPGVGYTF. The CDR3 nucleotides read TGTGCCAGCAGTGACCACCCAGGGGTCGGCTACACCTTC.